This TCR beta chain is drawn from a study of identical twins. Study-wide results and caveats: Zero-insertion analyses could be partly confounded by invariant MAIT and iNKT cells. Models, which agreed with sharing between unrelated individuals, nonetheless underestimated the out-of-frame TCR alpha sharing seen in monozygotic twins.

A universal primer site was incorporated via template switching, and the cDNA contained unique molecular identifiers. TCRdb itself ran the 5' RACE reads through MiXCR, one entry per CDR3 protein. In the table there are 460,000 or so distinct CDR3 sequences, 11% to 15% of which are singletons. This clonotype was recorded a few times. The antigen is unknown. This CDR3 has 13 amino acids. From germline, CDR1 is MNHNY and CDR2 SVGAGI (reference sequence). With 2 bases removed from V and 5 bases from J, the gap between germline ends came to 9 bases. These data also formed part of another study, on yellow fever vaccine responses in identical twins.

The specimen was CD4+ T cells sorted from blood. The receptor was derived from a woman younger than 35 in good health. The V and J genes are TRBV6-6 and TRBJ2-5; D uncertain. In DNA, the CDR3 is TGTGCCAGCAGTTACAGAGCCGGCGAGACCCAGTACTTC. Amino acid sequence: CASSYRAGETQYF.